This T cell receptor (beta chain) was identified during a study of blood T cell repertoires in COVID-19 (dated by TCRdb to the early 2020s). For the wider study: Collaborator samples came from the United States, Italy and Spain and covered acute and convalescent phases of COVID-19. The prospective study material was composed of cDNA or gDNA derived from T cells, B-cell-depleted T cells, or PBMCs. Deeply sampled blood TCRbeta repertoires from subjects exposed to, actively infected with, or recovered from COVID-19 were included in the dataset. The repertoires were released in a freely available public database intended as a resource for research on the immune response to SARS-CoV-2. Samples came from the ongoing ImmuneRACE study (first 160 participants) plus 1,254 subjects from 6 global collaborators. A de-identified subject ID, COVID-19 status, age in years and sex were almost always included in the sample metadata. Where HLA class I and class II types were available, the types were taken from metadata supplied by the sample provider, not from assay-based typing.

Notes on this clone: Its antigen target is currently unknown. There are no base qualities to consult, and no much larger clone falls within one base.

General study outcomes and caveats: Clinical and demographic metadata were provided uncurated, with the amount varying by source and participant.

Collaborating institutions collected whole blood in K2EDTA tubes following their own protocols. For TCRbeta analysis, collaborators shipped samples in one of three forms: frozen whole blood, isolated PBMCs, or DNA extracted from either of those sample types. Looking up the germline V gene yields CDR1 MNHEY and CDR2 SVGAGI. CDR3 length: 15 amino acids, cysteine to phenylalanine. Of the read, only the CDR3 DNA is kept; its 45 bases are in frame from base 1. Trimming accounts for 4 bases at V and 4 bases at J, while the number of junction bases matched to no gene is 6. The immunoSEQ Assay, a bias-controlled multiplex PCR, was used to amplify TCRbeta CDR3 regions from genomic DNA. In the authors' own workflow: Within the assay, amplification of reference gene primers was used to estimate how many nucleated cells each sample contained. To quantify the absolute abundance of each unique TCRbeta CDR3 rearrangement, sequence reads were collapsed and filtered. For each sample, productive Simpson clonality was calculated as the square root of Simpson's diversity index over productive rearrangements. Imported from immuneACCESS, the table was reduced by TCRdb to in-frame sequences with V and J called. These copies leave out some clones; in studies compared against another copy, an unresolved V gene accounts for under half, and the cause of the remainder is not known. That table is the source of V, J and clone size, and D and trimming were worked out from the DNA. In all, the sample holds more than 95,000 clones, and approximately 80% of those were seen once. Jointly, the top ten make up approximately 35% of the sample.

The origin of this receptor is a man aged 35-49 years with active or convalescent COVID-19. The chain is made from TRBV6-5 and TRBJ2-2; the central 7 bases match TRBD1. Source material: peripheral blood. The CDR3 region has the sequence CASSFSTGSTGELFF. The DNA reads TGTGCCAGCAGTTTTTCGACAGGGAGCACCGGGGAGCTGTTTTTT.